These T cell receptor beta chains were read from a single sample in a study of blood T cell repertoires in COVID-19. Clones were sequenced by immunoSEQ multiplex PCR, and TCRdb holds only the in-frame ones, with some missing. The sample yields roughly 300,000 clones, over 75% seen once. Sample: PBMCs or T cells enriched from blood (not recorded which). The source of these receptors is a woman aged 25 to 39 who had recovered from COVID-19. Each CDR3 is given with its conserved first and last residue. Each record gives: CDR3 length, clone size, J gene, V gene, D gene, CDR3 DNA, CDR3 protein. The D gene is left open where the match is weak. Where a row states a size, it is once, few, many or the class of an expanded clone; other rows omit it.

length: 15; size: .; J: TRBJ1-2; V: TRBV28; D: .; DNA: TGTGCCAGCAGCCCCCCCGGGAGGCATGGGGGTGGCTACACCTTC; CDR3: CASSPPGRHGGGYTF
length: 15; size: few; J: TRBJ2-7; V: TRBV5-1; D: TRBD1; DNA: TGCGCCAGCAGCATCTCCGGGACAGGAGGAGACGAGCAGTACTTC; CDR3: CASSISGTGGDEQYF
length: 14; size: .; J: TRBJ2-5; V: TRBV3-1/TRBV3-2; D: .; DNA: TGTGCCAGCAGCCCCATCAGGGGGGCAGGGACCCAGTACTTC; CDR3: CASSPIRGAGTQYF
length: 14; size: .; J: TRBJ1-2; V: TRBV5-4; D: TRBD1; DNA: TGTGCCAGCAGCCCGCCGGGACAGGGGTATGGCTACACCTTC; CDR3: CASSPPGQGYGYTF
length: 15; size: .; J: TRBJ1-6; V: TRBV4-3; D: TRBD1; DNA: TGCGCCAGCAGCCCACGACAGGGGGCTGATTCACCCCTCCACTTT; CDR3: CASSPRQGADSPLHF
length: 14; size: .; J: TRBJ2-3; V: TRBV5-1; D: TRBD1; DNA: TGCGCCAGCAGCTTGCGACAGGGGGGAGATACGCAGTATTTT; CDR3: CASSLRQGGDTQYF
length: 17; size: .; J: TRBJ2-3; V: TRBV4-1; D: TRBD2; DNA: TGCGCCAGCAGCCAAGATCTCGGCGGGGGATGGGCAGATACGCAGTATTTT; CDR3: CASSQDLGGGWADTQYF
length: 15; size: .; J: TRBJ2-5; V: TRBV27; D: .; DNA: TGTGCCAGCAGTCGCGGGATTTTACTTGGGGAGACCCAGTACTTC; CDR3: CASSRGILLGETQYF
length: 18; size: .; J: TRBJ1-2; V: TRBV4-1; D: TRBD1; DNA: TGCGCCAGCAGCCAAGATCCACACGGGACAGGGCAGGGCTATGGCTACACCTTC; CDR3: CASSQDPHGTGQGYGYTF
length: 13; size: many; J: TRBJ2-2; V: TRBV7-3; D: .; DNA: TGTGCCAGCAGCTCCACGTTCGGCGGGGAGCTGTTTTTT; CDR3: CASSSTFGGELFF
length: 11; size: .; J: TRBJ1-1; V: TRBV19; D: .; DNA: TGTGCCAGTATGGAGTACACTGAAGCTTTCTTT; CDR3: CASMEYTEAFF
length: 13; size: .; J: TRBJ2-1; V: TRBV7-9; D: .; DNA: TGTGCCAGCAGCTTATCGAGTGGTCATGAGCAGTTCTTC; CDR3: CASSLSSGHEQFF
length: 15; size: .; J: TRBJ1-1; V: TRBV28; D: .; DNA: TGTGCCAGCAGTTCCCGTCGGGGGGCGGACACTGAAGCTTTCTTT; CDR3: CASSSRRGADTEAFF
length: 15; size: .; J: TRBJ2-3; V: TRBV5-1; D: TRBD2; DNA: TGCGCCAGCAGCCTTAGCGGGGGGGCCGAGAATACGCAGTATTTT; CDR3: CASSLSGGAENTQYF
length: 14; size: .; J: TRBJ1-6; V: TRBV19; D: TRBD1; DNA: TGTGCCAGTTCCCGGGGACAGGGGCGGTCACCCCTCCACTTT; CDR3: CASSRGQGRSPLHF
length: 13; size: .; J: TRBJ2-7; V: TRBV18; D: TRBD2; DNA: TGTGCCAGCTCACCCGGGGGGGTAGCGGAGCAGTACTTC; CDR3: CASSPGGVAEQYF